This TCR beta chain was identified during a study of T cell responses to AZD1222 COVID-19 vaccine. Looked up from germline, CDR1 is LGHDT and CDR2 is YNNKEL (reference sequence). The CDR3 is made up of 13 amino acids. V was shortened by 1 base and J by 8 bases, with 11 bases between the two germline ends. Assay used: immunoSEQ multiplex PCR; TCRdb lists only in-frame clones, some missing. The sample gives 140,000 or so clones, 80% to 90% of which show up once; roughly 1.7% is in the top ten. The chain combines TRBV3-1 (or the pseudogene TRBV3-2) with TRBJ1-2; no definite D call. The sequence was obtained from an adult in good health. The sequences come from peripheral blood, collected on day 0 of AZD1222 vaccination. The CDR3 region has the DNA TGTGCCAGCAGCCAAGCGCCACAACTGGGCTACACCTTC. Protein product: CASSQAPQLGYTF.